The 14 T cell receptor beta chains below were found in one sample sequenced in a study of T-cell reconstitution after alpha-beta-depleted transplantation in children. Library preparation (for TCRbeta) was performed with unique molecular identifiers. Using its own MiXCR run on the PCR reads, TCRdb lists one record per CDR3 protein. The table records around 960,000 distinct CDR3 sequences, roughly 29% of them present only once. This specimen consisted of PBMCs, mostly from graft donor cells, obtained 360 days after TCRalphabeta/CD19-depleted stem cell transplant. The receptors here all came from a boy younger than two who had a stem cell transplant for SCID, so the T cells may come from the graft donor.

This clonotype has only a few counts. This chain joins TRBV20-1 and TRBJ2-1, with D unresolved. Germline V lookup: CDR1 DFQATT, CDR2 SNEGSKA (reference sequence). Trimming cost V 2 bases and J 0 bases, with 11 bases left between them. The CDR3 loop spans 15 amino acids. Here the CDR3 DNA reads TGCAGTGCTAGATCGACCAGCCCCTCCTACAATGAGCAGTTCTTC. Protein product: CSARSTSPSYNEQFF.

V is TRBV6-2 or TRBV6-3 and J is TRBJ2-5, with 12 bases matching TRBD2. There are 14 residues in the CDR3. Germline V gene lookup returns CDR1 MNHEY and CDR2 SVGEGT. Trimming took 8 bases from V and 7 from J; bases not matched to a gene: 8. As DNA, the CDR3 is TGTGCCAGCGAGGGACTAGCGGGCGGTTGGACCCAGTACTTC. It yields the protein CASEGLAGGWTQYF.

This clonotype was seen a handful of times. The chain joins TRBV7-8 to TRBJ2-7; D may be TRBD2 (6 bases). The CDR3 sequence is 14 residues long. V was trimmed by 2 bases and J by 3 bases, leaving 11 bases between them. CDR1 is SGHVS and CDR2 is FQNEAQ in the germline V gene. The CDR3 DNA reads TGTGCCAGCAGCTTACGGTCGCGGGACTACGAGCAGTACTTC. It is translated as CASSLRSRDYEQYF. Variable domain in full (rest from reference TRBV7-8 and TRBJ2-7): GAGVSQSPRYKVAKRGQDVALRCDPISGHVSLFWYQQALGQGPEFLTYFQNEAQLDKSGLPSDRFFAERPEGSVSTLKIQRTQQEDSAVYLCASSLRSRDYEQYFGPGTRLTVT.

This clonotype has only a few counts. V usage is TRBV5-6 and J usage is TRBJ2-7; 7 bases are shared with TRBD1. The V segment lost 5 bases and the J segment 7 bases; nucleotides outside the gene matches: 12. This CDR3 comprises 14 residues. Germline lookup yields CDR1 SGHDT and CDR2 YYEEEE. DNA for the CDR3: TGTGCCAGCAGGAGGGGGCAGCCTCCAAGGGAGCAGTACTTC. Encoded protein: CASRRGQPPREQYF.

This clonotype has only a few counts. This chain connects TRBV3-1 to TRBJ2-1; D not certain. The CDR3 length is 13 residues. CDR1 LGHDT and CDR2 YNNKEL come from the germline V gene (reference sequence). The V gene lost 1 base and the J gene lost 9 bases, with 10 bases spanning the gap. DNA for the CDR3: TGTGCCAGCAGCCAAGGACGGACCTTTGAGCAGTTCTTC. It encodes CASSQGRTFEQFF.

This clonotype has more than one count but fewer than ten. The V and J genes are TRBV7-8 and TRBJ1-2; TRBD1 aligns across 8 bases. V was clipped by 6 bases and J by 5 bases; unmatched bases: 8. CDR3 length: 14 residues. Germline-derived CDR1 and CDR2 are SGHVS and FQNEAQ. The CDR3: CASSPQGVQYGYTF. The CDR3 DNA sequence: TGTGCCAGCAGTCCACAGGGGGTGCAGTATGGCTACACCTTC. Supplemented by reference TRBV7-8 and TRBJ1-2, the full variable domain reads GAGVSQSPRYKVAKRGQDVALRCDPISGHVSLFWYQQALGQGPEFLTYFQNEAQLDKSGLPSDRFFAERPEGSVSTLKIQRTQQEDSAVYLCASSPQGVQYGYTFGSGTRLTVV.

CDR3 sequence: CASSLVRRDHRSYGYTF. The CDR3 DNA is TGTGCCAGCAGCTTAGTTCGTAGGGATCATCGCTCCTATGGCTACACCTTC. The chain recombines TRBV7-8 with TRBJ1-2, with unresolved D. This CDR3 region has 17 residues. Germline CDR1 and CDR2: SGHVS and FQNEAQ. V was shortened by 1 base and J by 4 bases, with 19 bases between the two germline ends. Filled out from reference TRBV7-8 and TRBJ1-2, the complete variable domain reads GAGVSQSPRYKVAKRGQDVALRCDPISGHVSLFWYQQALGQGPEFLTYFQNEAQLDKSGLPSDRFFAERPEGSVSTLKIQRTQQEDSAVYLCASSLVRRDHRSYGYTFGSGTRLTVV.

The gene calls are TRBV4-2 and TRBJ1-2; TRBD1 might be the D (6 bases). Germline CDR1 and CDR2: LGHNA and YNFKEQ. CDR3 length: 16 residues. The V gene lost 1 base and the J gene lost 2 bases, with 14 bases spanning the gap. The CDR3 DNA reads TGTGCCAGCAGCCAAGTAGGGGGACCCCGGAACTATGGCTACACCTTC. Amino acid sequence: CASSQVGGPRNYGYTF.

The chain has TRBV4-1 and TRBJ2-3; weak D call: TRBD1 (6 bases). The CDR3 totals 14 residues. The germline V gene has CDR1 MGHRA and CDR2 YSYEKL. Trimming pared 4 bases from V and 4 bases from J, leaving 12 bases between. The chain's CDR3 is CASSPGQYADTQYF. CDR3 bases: TGCGCCAGCAGCCCCGGACAGTACGCAGATACGCAGTATTTT.

This rearrangement joins TRBV20-1 to TRBJ2-1, with 8 bases aligning to TRBD2. Germline V CDR1 and CDR2: DFQATT, SNEGSKA (reference sequence). The CDR3 covers 15 residues. Unmatched junction bases numbered 10, after V lost 1 base and J lost 8 bases. As DNA, the CDR3 is TGCAGTGCTAGAGCCGACGGACTAGCCGGGGATGAGCAGTTCTTC. Its translation: CSARADGLAGDEQFF.

The chain recombines TRBV5-1 with TRBJ2-1, with 10 bases lining up with TRBD2. From germline, CDR1 is SGHRS and CDR2 YFSETQ. The CDR3 is 16 amino acids. V was clipped by 0 bases and J by 4 bases; unmatched bases: 4. The CDR3 nucleotides are TGCGCCAGCAGCTTGGATAGCGGGGGGAGATACAATGAGCAGTTCTTC. Translated: CASSLDSGGRYNEQFF.

This clonotype was recorded a few times. The chain recombines TRBV29-1 with TRBJ2-5; D gene uncertain. V lost 3 bases, J lost 6 bases, and 8 bases lay in between. Germline CDR1 and CDR2: SQVTM and ANQGSEA. CDR3 length equals 11 residues. CDR3 in amino acids: CSVDEGKTQYF. The CDR3 region has the DNA TGCAGCGTTGATGAAGGGAAGACCCAGTACTTC. The full variable domain, in which reference TRBV29-1 and TRBJ2-5 provide the parts outside the CDR3, is SAVISQKPSRDICQRGTSLTIQCQVDSQVTMMFWYRQQPGQSLTLIATANQGSEATYESGFVIDKFPISRPNLTFSTLTVSNMSPEDSSIYLCSVDEGKTQYFGPGTRLLVL.

This clonotype has a handful of counts. The chain is built from TRBV28 and TRBJ2-7; 7 bases agree with TRBD2. The CDR3 length is 13 residues. Germline CDR1 is MDHEN and CDR2 is SYDVKM. V lost 6 bases and J lost 5; bases outside the gene matches: 7. CDR3 bases: TGTGCCAGCAGACCGGGGGGAGGGAACGAGCAGTACTTC. It translates to CASRPGGGNEQYF.

The chain joins TRBV12-3 or TRBV12-4 to TRBJ2-7, with unresolved D. The CDR3 spans 13 residues. With 5 bases removed from V and 4 bases from J, the gap between germline ends came to 12 bases. CDR3 DNA sequence: TGTGCCAGCAGTCCCGGGCTGGATTACGAGCAGTACTTC. It is translated as CASSPGLDYEQYF.